This T cell receptor (beta chain) derives from a study of OX40 agonist ivuxolimab in advanced cancers. Looking at the study overall: Patients receiving dose escalation had hepatocellular carcinoma, melanoma, renal cell or head and neck cancer. The mean age was roughly 60 years, ranging from 23 to 79, with more than 70% of participants male. A history of anti-PD-1, anti-PD-L1 or anti-CTLA-4 therapy was acceptable, and 40% had some. The study's findings and limits: Some nonresponders additionally presented with little normalized T-cell clonal expansion.

Trimming pared 5 bases from V and 8 bases from J, leaving 13 bases between. Germline loops: CDR1 SGHDN, CDR2 FVKESK. The CDR3 is 14 amino acids. Comments on this clone: Its antigen remains unidentified.

Some clones are missing from TCRdb's copy, which holds only in-frame ones; the method was immunoSEQ multiplex PCR. Of tens of thousands of clones listed, 88% were seen once; the top ten hold 0.27%. The V call is TRBV14, the J call TRBJ1-6; D perhaps matches TRBD1 (5 bases). This sequence was found in an adult with an advanced solid tumor such as melanoma, head and neck, liver or kidney cancer. The sample here was CD4+ or CD8+ T cells sorted from blood, taken in a trial of the OX40 agonist ivuxolimab. DNA for the CDR3: TGTGCCAGCAGCGGCGGCAGGGAATATTCACCCCTCCACTTT. The encoded protein is CASSGGREYSPLHF.